This TCR beta chain was observed in a study of T cell changes during pregnancy in multiple sclerosis. Clones were read by immunoSEQ multiplex PCR, and TCRdb kept only the in-frame ones, dropping some. In the table there are 69,000 or so clones, just over 90% of which are singletons. The CDR3 extends over 14 amino acids. The ends lost 5 bases at V and 5 bases at J; junction bases unmatched: 4. Looked up from germline, CDR1 is MNHEY and CDR2 is SMNVEV (reference sequence). This sequence was found in a female donor with multiple sclerosis, enrolled in a pregnancy study. This specimen was peripheral blood, taken in the third trimester of pregnancy. The chain combines TRBV27 with TRBJ1-5; 9 positions match TRBD1. In DNA form, the CDR3 reads TGTGCCAGCAGTCTACAGGGGGCCGATCAGCCCCAGCATTTT. Residues: CASSLQGADQPQHF.